Sequencing of this TCR beta chain was carried out in a study of T-cell reconstitution after alpha-beta-depleted transplantation in children. Study-wide points: It was surviving recipient T cells and thymic progenitors that gave some patients high TCRbeta diversity at day 60.

A library of TCRbeta sequences, prepared with unique molecular identifiers, was generated. TCRdb re-analysed the PCR reads in MiXCR, keeping a single row per CDR3 protein. The table has some 200,000 distinct CDR3 sequences, roughly 6% seen once. This clonotype showed up many times. What it recognizes is unknown. This CDR3 has 20 amino acids. V lost 3 bases and J lost 3, with 28 bases in between. Germline V CDR1 and CDR2: SGHAT, FQNNGV. The origin of this receptor is a girl under three years old with combined immunodeficiency, due to receive a stem cell transplant. The V and J genes are TRBV11-2 and TRBJ2-3, with a possible D match to TRBD1 (5 bases). The material sequenced was PBMCs, taken before TCRalphabeta/CD19-depleted stem cell transplant. CDR3 coding DNA: TGTGCCAGCAGCTTCAGGCAGACAGTAACCCGCCTTCTCCAGACAGATACGCAGTATTTT. This sequence encodes CASSFRQTVTRLLQTDTQYF.